These T cell receptor beta chains were read from a single sample in a study of response to subunit inactivated influenza vaccine. MiXCR, run by TCRdb on the RT-PCR reads, gives a single entry per CDR3 protein. The sample carries 500,000 to 550,000 distinct CDR3 sequences, about 7.6% recorded once. The specimen comprised PBMCs from blood, sampled less than 30 months after vaccination. The receptors stem from a man between 50 and 69 years old who received an inactivated influenza vaccine. The CDR3 runs from the conserved cysteine through the conserved F or W. The order of the fields is V gene, clone size, D gene, J gene, CDR3 protein, CDR3 DNA. A D gene is named only where the DNA matches it firmly. Expanded clones get a size class; other rows say once, few or many, or leave the size out.

v_gene: TRBV20-1; abundance: few; d_gene: .; j_gene: TRBJ2-7; CDR3aa: CSAPGPKGIF; CDR3nt: TGCAGTGCCCCAGGCCCGAAAGGGATCTTC
v_gene: TRBV10-2; abundance: .; d_gene: TRBD2; j_gene: TRBJ2-5; CDR3aa: CAVGTSGTQYF; CDR3nt: TGCGCCGTCGGGACTAGCGGGACCCAGTACTTC
v_gene: TRBV20-1; abundance: few; d_gene: TRBD1; j_gene: TRBJ1-1; CDR3aa: CSARGYTGEHTEAFF; CDR3nt: TGCAGTGCTAGGGGGTACACAGGGGAACACACTGAAGCTTTCTTT
v_gene: TRBV6-2/TRBV6-3; abundance: few; d_gene: .; j_gene: TRBJ1-5; CDR3aa: CASGNGNQPQHF; CDR3nt: TGTGCCAGCGGGAATGGCAATCAGCCCCAGCATTTT
v_gene: TRBV20-1; abundance: .; d_gene: TRBD1; j_gene: TRBJ1-2; CDR3aa: CSAPDRGGGYTF; CDR3nt: TGCAGTGCTCCGGACAGGGGAGGTGGCTACACCTTC
v_gene: TRBV7-2; abundance: .; d_gene: TRBD2; j_gene: TRBJ2-1; CDR3aa: CASSLVLAGGSYNEQFF; CDR3nt: TGTGCCAGCAGCTTAGTCCTAGCGGGGGGCTCCTACAATGAGCAGTTCTTC
v_gene: TRBV5-6; abundance: many; d_gene: .; j_gene: TRBJ2-2; CDR3aa: CASSLGTVSTGELFF; CDR3nt: TGTGCCAGCAGCTTGGGGACAGTTAGCACCGGGGAGCTGTTTTTT
v_gene: TRBV25-1; abundance: many; d_gene: TRBD2; j_gene: TRBJ2-3; CDR3aa: CASARLAGTDTQYF; CDR3nt: TGTGCCAGCGCGAGACTAGCGGGCACAGATACGCAGTATTTT
v_gene: TRBV20-1; abundance: many; d_gene: .; j_gene: TRBJ2-4; CDR3aa: CSAPTAPAKNIQYF; CDR3nt: TGCAGTGCTCCCACCGCCCCAGCCAAAAACATTCAGTACTTC
v_gene: TRBV7-9; abundance: few; d_gene: .; j_gene: TRBJ1-4; CDR3aa: CASSQKGTTNEKLFF; CDR3nt: TGTGCCAGCAGCCAGAAGGGGACAACTAATGAAAAACTGTTTTTT
v_gene: TRBV6-1; abundance: many; d_gene: .; j_gene: TRBJ1-4; CDR3aa: CASSQTGLEKLFF; CDR3nt: TGTGCCAGCAGCCAAACTGGGCTCGAAAAACTGTTTTTT
v_gene: TRBV5-1; abundance: .; d_gene: .; j_gene: TRBJ2-3; CDR3aa: CASSLGLAHDTDTQYF; CDR3nt: TGCGCCAGCAGCTTGGGTTTAGCGCACGACACAGATACGCAGTATTTT
v_gene: TRBV25-1; abundance: few; d_gene: .; j_gene: TRBJ2-1; CDR3aa: CASSEGRSYNEQFF; CDR3nt: TGTGCCAGCAGTGAGGGCAGGTCCTACAATGAGCAGTTCTTC
v_gene: TRBV4-2; abundance: many; d_gene: .; j_gene: TRBJ2-7; CDR3aa: CASSQGGSYYEQYF; CDR3nt: TGTGCCAGCAGCCAAGGAGGGAGTTACTACGAGCAGTACTTC
v_gene: TRBV10-3; abundance: few; d_gene: .; j_gene: TRBJ1-5; CDR3aa: CAISESVGTDNQPQHF; CDR3nt: TGTGCCATCAGTGAGTCCGTTGGGACGGACAATCAGCCCCAGCATTTT
v_gene: TRBV10-3; abundance: .; d_gene: .; j_gene: TRBJ2-5; CDR3aa: CAISRDLKETQYF; CDR3nt: TGTGCCATCAGCCGGGACCTGAAAGAGACCCAGTACTTC
v_gene: TRBV30; abundance: few; d_gene: TRBD1; j_gene: TRBJ1-5; CDR3aa: CAWTKWDRGPYSNQPQHF; CDR3nt: TGTGCCTGGACGAAGTGGGACAGGGGGCCTTATAGCAATCAGCCCCAGCATTTT
v_gene: TRBV10-3; abundance: few; d_gene: .; j_gene: TRBJ2-7; CDR3aa: CAITAGPTEEQYF; CDR3nt: TGTGCCATCACCGCGGGACCGACCGAGGAGCAGTACTTC
v_gene: TRBV12-3/TRBV12-4; abundance: .; d_gene: TRBD1; j_gene: TRBJ2-7; CDR3aa: CASSLGRSDRGRKSYEQYF; CDR3nt: TGTGCCAGCAGTTTAGGACGATCGGACAGGGGAAGGAAGTCCTACGAGCAGTACTTC
v_gene: TRBV10-3; abundance: many; d_gene: TRBD2; j_gene: TRBJ2-1; CDR3aa: CAISETGLAGGYNEQFF; CDR3nt: TGTGCCATCAGTGAGACCGGACTAGCGGGGGGATACAATGAGCAGTTCTTC
v_gene: TRBV6-1; abundance: .; d_gene: TRBD1; j_gene: TRBJ2-6; CDR3aa: CASAARTGFSGANVLTF; CDR3nt: TGTGCCAGCGCGGCGCGGACAGGGTTTTCTGGGGCCAACGTCCTGACTTTC
v_gene: TRBV10-3; abundance: few; d_gene: .; j_gene: TRBJ1-2; CDR3aa: CAISVQMGGYTF; CDR3nt: TGTGCCATCAGTGTTCAGATGGGTGGCTACACCTTC
v_gene: TRBV5-1; abundance: .; d_gene: .; j_gene: TRBJ2-7; CDR3aa: CASSSHVGSYEQYF; CDR3nt: TGCGCCAGCAGCTCGCACGTGGGATCCTACGAGCAGTACTTC
v_gene: TRBV29-1; abundance: .; d_gene: TRBD1; j_gene: TRBJ1-6; CDR3aa: CSVEGSRGYAPLHF; CDR3nt: TGCAGCGTTGAAGGGAGCAGGGGGTATGCGCCCCTCCACTTT
v_gene: TRBV28; abundance: many; d_gene: .; j_gene: TRBJ1-6; CDR3aa: CASSLPGLPLHF; CDR3nt: TGTGCCAGCAGTTTGCCGGGTTTACCCCTCCACTTT
v_gene: TRBV7-9; abundance: .; d_gene: .; j_gene: TRBJ1-3; CDR3aa: CASNPGAFGNTIYF; CDR3nt: TGTGCCAGCAACCCAGGGGCCTTTGGAAACACCATATATTTT
v_gene: TRBV10-3; abundance: many; d_gene: .; j_gene: TRBJ2-3; CDR3aa: CATSGPSTDTQYF; CDR3nt: TGTGCCACCTCGGGACCAAGCACAGATACGCAGTATTTT
v_gene: TRBV28; abundance: few; d_gene: .; j_gene: TRBJ1-1; CDR3aa: CASSPPHRGAEAFF; CDR3nt: TGTGCCAGCAGTCCGCCGCACCGGGGGGCTGAAGCTTTCTTT